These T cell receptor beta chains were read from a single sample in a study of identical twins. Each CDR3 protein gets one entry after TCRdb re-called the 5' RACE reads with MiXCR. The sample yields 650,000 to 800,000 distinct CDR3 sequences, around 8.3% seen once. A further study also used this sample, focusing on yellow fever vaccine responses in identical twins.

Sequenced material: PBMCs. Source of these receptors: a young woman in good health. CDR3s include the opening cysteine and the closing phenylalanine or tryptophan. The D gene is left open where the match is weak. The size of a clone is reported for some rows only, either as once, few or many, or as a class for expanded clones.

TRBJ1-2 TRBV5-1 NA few CASSLESANYGYTF TGCGCCAGCAGCTTGGAATCAGCAAACTATGGCTACACCTTC
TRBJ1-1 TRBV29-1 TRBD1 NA CSAIQGGNTEAFF TGCAGCGCAATCCAGGGGGGGAACACTGAAGCTTTCTTT
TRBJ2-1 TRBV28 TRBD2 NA CASSFSGLAGKTYLLEQFF TGTGCCAGCAGTTTTTCGGGACTAGCGGGGAAAACATACTTACTTGAGCAGTTCTTC
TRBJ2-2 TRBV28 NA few CASSPGHLGTGELFF TGTGCCAGCAGCCCGGGACACCTTGGGACCGGGGAGCTGTTTTTT
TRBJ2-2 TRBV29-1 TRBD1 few CSVAGIPGQSNTGELFF TGCAGCGTTGCGGGGATTCCGGGACAGTCTAACACCGGGGAGCTGTTTTTT
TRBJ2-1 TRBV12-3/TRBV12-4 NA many CASSLGGAMDNEQFF TGTGCCAGCAGTTTAGGGGGGGCTATGGACAATGAGCAGTTCTTC
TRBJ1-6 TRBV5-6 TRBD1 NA CASSFRGGGLNSPLHF TGTGCCAGCAGCTTCCGAGGGGGCGGGCTGAATTCACCCCTCCACTTT
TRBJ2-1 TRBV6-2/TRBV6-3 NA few CASSSTREQFF TGTGCCAGCAGTTCCACGCGGGAGCAGTTCTTC
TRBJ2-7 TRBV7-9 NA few CASSPLEPYEQYF TGTGCCAGCAGCCCCTTAGAGCCTTACGAGCAGTACTTC
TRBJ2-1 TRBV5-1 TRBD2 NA CASSAAGLAGGRTYNEQFF TGCGCCAGCAGCGCGGCCGGACTAGCGGGGGGGAGGACCTACAATGAGCAGTTCTTC
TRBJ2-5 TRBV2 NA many CASSQRQETQYF TGTGCCAGCAGCCAGCGGCAAGAGACCCAGTACTTC
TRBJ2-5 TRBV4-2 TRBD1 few CASSQERDRIQETQYF TGTGCCAGCAGCCAAGAACGGGACAGGATCCAAGAGACCCAGTACTTC
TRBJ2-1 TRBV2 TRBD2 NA CASNIGFGGSNEQFF TGTGCCAGCAACATCGGTTTCGGGGGGAGCAATGAGCAGTTCTTC
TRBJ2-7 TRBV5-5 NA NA CASSGGEVTGSYEQYF TGTGCCAGCAGTGGCGGGGAAGTGACAGGATCCTACGAGCAGTACTTC
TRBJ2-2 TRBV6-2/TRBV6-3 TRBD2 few CASSYLAGNTGELFF TGTGCCAGCAGTTACCTAGCGGGGAACACCGGGGAGCTGTTTTTT
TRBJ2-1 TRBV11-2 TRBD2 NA CASSTGLDYNEQFF TGTGCCAGCAGCACGGGACTAGACTACAATGAGCAGTTCTTC
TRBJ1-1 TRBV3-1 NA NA CASNQGRTGNTEAFF TGTGCCAGCAACCAAGGACGGACGGGCAACACTGAAGCTTTCTTT
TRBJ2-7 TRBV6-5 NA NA CASSYRAPQGYEQYF TGTGCCAGCAGTTACAGAGCCCCGCAGGGTTACGAGCAGTACTTC
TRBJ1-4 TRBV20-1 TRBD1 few CSASWDRGGEKLFF TGCAGTGCTAGCTGGGACAGGGGAGGAGAAAAACTGTTTTTT
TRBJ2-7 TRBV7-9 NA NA CASTQSGWEQYF TGTGCCAGCACCCAATCCGGGTGGGAGCAGTACTTC
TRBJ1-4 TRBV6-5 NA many CASSLVSPGEKLFF TGTGCCAGCAGTTTGGTTTCTCCGGGGGAAAAACTGTTTTTT
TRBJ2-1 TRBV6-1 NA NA CASSPPSWDDSYNEQFF TGTGCCAGCAGTCCCCCGAGCTGGGACGACTCCTACAATGAGCAGTTCTTC
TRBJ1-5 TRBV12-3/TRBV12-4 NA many CASSFGPQAQHF TGTGCCAGCAGTTTCGGGCCCCAGGCCCAGCATTTT
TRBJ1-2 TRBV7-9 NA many CASSFGGYYTF TGTGCCAGCAGCTTTGGGGGCTACTACACCTTC
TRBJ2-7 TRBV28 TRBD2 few CASSLGGTSGSLKQYF TGTGCCAGCAGTTTGGGGGGGACTAGCGGGAGTTTGAAGCAGTACTTC
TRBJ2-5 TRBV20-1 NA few CSARGGASETQYF TGCAGTGCTAGAGGGGGGGCCTCGGAGACCCAGTACTTC
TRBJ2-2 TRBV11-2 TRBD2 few CASSLGLGTSANTGELFF TGTGCCAGCAGCTTAGGTCTTGGGACTAGTGCGAACACCGGGGAGCTGTTTTTT
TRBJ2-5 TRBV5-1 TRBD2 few CASSPAASGQTQYF TGCGCCAGCAGCCCGGCGGCTAGCGGTCAGACCCAGTACTTC
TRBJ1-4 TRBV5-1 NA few CASSLEQATNEKLFF TGCGCCAGCAGCTTGGAGCAGGCAACTAATGAAAAACTGTTTTTT
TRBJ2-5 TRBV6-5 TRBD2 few CASSNGLAGGKETQYF TGTGCCAGCAGTAACGGACTAGCGGGGGGAAAAGAGACCCAGTACTTC
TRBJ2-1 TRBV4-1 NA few CASSQDPASKFDEQFF TGCGCCAGCAGCCAAGATCCAGCTAGCAAGTTCGATGAGCAGTTCTTC
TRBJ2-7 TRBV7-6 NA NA CASSLSPGMEEQYF TGTGCCAGCAGCTTATCCCCGGGGATGGAAGAGCAGTACTTC
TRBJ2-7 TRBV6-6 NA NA CASSQVFSYELYF TGTGCCAGCTCACAGGTATTCTCCTACGAGCTGTACTTC
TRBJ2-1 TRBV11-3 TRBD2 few CASSLASGLYNEQFF TGTGCCAGCAGCTTGGCTAGCGGACTATACAATGAGCAGTTCTTC
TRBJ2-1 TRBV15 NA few CATSRDPGGLGGEQFF TGTGCCACCAGCAGAGACCCGGGAGGACTAGGGGGTGAGCAGTTCTTC
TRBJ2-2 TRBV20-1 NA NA CSARDSGSQGRDPFGELFF TGCAGTGCTAGAGATTCGGGCAGCCAGGGGAGGGACCCCTTTGGGGAGCTGTTTTTT
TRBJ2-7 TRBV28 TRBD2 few CASSFLRGVSYEQYF TGTGCCAGCAGTTTCCTCCGGGGGGTCTCCTACGAGCAGTACTTC
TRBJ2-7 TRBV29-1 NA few CSGGDSPYEQYF TGCAGCGGGGGGGACAGTCCCTACGAGCAGTACTTC
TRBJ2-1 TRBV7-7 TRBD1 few CASSFNRDRGYNEQFF TGTGCTAGCAGCTTCAACCGGGACAGGGGCTACAATGAGCAGTTCTTC
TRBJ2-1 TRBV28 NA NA CASSLFGTSPYNEQFF TGTGCCAGCAGTTTATTTGGGACATCCCCCTACAATGAGCAGTTCTTC